The 9 T cell receptor beta chains presented below share a single source sample, sequenced in a study of CD8 T cells in Susac syndrome. An amount of RNA that ranged from roughly 0.5 to 1 ug was reverse transcribed with random hexamers. TCRdb itself ran the immunoSEQ multiplex PCR reads through MiXCR, one entry per CDR3 protein. In the table there are fewer than 200,000 distinct CDR3 sequences, 90% to 95% of which are singletons. Source material: CD4+ T cells from PBMCs. The origin of the receptors is a human donor in good health.

The V call is TRBV5-1, the J call TRBJ2-5, with 7 bases matching TRBD1. The CDR3 runs to 14 residues. With V trimmed by 6 bases and J by 2 bases, 7 bases remained unmatched. Per the germline V gene, CDR1 is SGHRS and CDR2 is YFSETQ. The DNA for the CDR3 is TGCGCCAGCAATCCGGGACAGCTACAAGAGACCCAGTACTTC. This encodes CASNPGQLQETQYF.

The chain combines TRBV27 with TRBJ2-2; weak D call: TRBD1 (7 bases). Germline V gene lookup returns CDR1 MNHEY and CDR2 SMNVEV (reference sequence). This CDR3 is 20 amino acids long. Trimming removed 1 base at V and 4 bases at J, with 25 bases between. CDR3 DNA sequence: TGTGCCAGCAGTTTATGGGGTGTAGGAGGGGGCCTTCGTGGCACCGGGGAGCTGTTTTTT. Translating it yields CASSLWGVGGGLRGTGELFF.

V is TRBV13 and J is TRBJ1-5; maybe TRBD1 (5 bases). This CDR3 is built from 17 residues. Germline V gene data show CDR1 as PRHDT and CDR2 as FYEKMQ (reference sequence). Trimming removed 0 bases at V and 10 bases at J, with 22 bases between. Here the CDR3 DNA reads TGTGCCAGCAGCTTAGGTATGCAAGGACCCGGAGGGGTTCCCCAGCATTTT. It yields the protein CASSLGMQGPGGVPQHF.

This clonotype has just a few counts. The V gene is TRBV6-5, the J gene TRBJ2-2; 9 bases match TRBD1. The CDR3 is made up of 16 amino acids. Trimming removed 2 bases from V and 7 bases from J; junction bases left unmatched: 8. Germline V gene data show CDR1 as MNHEY and CDR2 as SVGAGI. The CDR3 spells CASSYPTGGWSGELFF. The CDR3 DNA follows: TGTGCCAGCAGTTACCCCACAGGGGGCTGGAGCGGGGAGCTGTTTTTT.

The rearrangement links TRBV3-1 to TRBJ1-1; D remains unclear. The germline CDR1 and CDR2 sequences are LGHDT and YNNKEL (reference sequence). This CDR3 contains 12 residues. V lost 4 bases and J lost 14, with 17 bases in between. The CDR3: CASSRPAGEPFF. The DNA for the CDR3 is TGTGCCAGCAGCCGCCCTGCGGGCGAGCCCTTCTTT.

The J gene is TRBJ2-1, the V gene TRBV4-3; 8 bases line up with TRBD1. The V gene end was trimmed by 0 bases and the J gene end by 0 bases; junction bases not matched to a gene: 10. Germline assignment: CDR1 LGHNA and CDR2 YSLEER. This CDR3 is built from 19 residues. The CDR3 DNA sequence: TGCGCCAGCAGCCAAGATTGGGCTCCCGGGACAGGCTCCTACAATGAGCAGTTCTTC. Translated, it gives CASSQDWAPGTGSYNEQFF.

DNA of the CDR3: TGTGCCAGCAGCCAAGATCGCCCGGGTCAGCCCCAGCATTTT. Translation gives CASSQDRPGQPQHF. The chain uses TRBV3-1 and TRBJ1-5; D unresolved. V lost 0 bases, J lost 6 bases, and 9 bases lay in between. Germline loops: CDR1 LGHDT, CDR2 YNNKEL (reference sequence). The length of the CDR3 is 14 residues.

This clonotype was detected a few times. The chain employs TRBV6-4 and TRBJ2-2, with TRBD1 as a possible D gene (5 bases). The germline V and J ends were trimmed by 4 bases and 5 bases, with 8 bases remaining between them. This CDR3 has 13 residues. The V gene's germline CDR1 is MRHNA and CDR2 SNTAGT. The CDR3 loop is CASSATGTGELFF. The CDR3 DNA reads as TGTGCCAGCAGTGCAACAGGTACCGGGGAGCTGTTTTTT.

The chain carries TRBV6-4 and TRBJ1-6; no reliable D call. Germline V gives CDR1 MRHNA, CDR2 SNTAGT. V was cut by 2 bases and J by 10 bases, with 12 bases left in between. This CDR3 spans 14 amino acids. CDR3 amino acids: CASSDGVGRSPLHF. Written as DNA, the CDR3 is TGTGCCAGCAGTGACGGGGTCGGTCGATCACCCCTCCACTTT.